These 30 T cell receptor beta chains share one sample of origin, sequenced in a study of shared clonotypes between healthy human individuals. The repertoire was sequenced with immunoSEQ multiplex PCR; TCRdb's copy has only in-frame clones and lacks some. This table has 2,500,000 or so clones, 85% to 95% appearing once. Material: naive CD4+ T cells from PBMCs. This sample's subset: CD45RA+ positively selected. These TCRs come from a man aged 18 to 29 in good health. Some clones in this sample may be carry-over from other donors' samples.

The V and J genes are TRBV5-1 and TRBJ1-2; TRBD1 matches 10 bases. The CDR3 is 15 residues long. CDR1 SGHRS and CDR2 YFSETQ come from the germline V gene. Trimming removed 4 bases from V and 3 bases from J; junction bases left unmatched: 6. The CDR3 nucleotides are TGCGCCAGCAGCATCGGGACAGGGGAGGACTATGGCTACACCTTC. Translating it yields CASSIGTGEDYGYTF.

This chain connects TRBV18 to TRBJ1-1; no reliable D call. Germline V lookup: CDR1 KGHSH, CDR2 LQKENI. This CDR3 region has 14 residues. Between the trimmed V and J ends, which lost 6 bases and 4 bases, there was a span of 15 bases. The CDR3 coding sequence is TGTGCCAGCTCCCCGTCAGTTGAGGGCACTGAAGCTTTCTTT. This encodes CASSPSVEGTEAFF. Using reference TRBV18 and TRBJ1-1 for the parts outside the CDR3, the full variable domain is NAGVMQNPRHLVRRRGQEARLRCSPMKGHSHVYWYRQLPEEGLKFMVYLQKENIIDESGMPKERFSAEFPKEGPSILRIQQVVRGDSAAYFCASSPSVEGTEAFFGQGTRLTVV.

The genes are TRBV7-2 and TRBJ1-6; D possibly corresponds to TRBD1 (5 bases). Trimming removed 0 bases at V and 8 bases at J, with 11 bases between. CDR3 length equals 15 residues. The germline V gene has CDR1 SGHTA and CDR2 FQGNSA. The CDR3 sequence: CASSLAWGSYSPLHF. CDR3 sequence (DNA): TGTGCCAGCAGCTTAGCTTGGGGGAGTTATTCACCCCTCCACTTT.

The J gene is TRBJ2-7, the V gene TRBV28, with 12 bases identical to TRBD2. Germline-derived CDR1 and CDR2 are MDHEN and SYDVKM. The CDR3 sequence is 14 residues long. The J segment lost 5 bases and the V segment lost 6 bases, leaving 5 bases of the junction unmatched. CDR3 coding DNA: TGTGCCAGCAGCGGACTAGCGGGACCCAACGAGCAGTACTTC. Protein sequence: CASSGLAGPNEQYF.

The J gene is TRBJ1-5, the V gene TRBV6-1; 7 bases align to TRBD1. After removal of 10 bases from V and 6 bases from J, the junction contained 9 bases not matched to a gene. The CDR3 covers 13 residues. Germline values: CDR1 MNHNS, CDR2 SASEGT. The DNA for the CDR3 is TGTGCCACCGACAGGGCGGAAGGTCAGCCCCAGCATTTT. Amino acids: CATDRAEGQPQHF.

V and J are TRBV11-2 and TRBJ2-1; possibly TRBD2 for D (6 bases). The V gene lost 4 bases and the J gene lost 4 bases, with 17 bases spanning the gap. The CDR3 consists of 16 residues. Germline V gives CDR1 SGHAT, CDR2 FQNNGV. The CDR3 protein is CASSSPGVAVYNEQFF. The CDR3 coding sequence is TGTGCCAGCAGCTCTCCCGGGGTAGCGGTGTACAATGAGCAGTTCTTC.

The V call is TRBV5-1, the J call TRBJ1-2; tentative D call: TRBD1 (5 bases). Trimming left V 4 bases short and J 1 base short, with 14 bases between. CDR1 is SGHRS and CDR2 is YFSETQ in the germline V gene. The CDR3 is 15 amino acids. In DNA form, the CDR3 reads TGCGCCAGCAGCCCAGGGCCGGGGTTTAACTATGGCTACACCTTC. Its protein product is CASSPGPGFNYGYTF. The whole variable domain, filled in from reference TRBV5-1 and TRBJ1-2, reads KAGVTQTPRYLIKTRGQQVTLSCSPISGHRSVSWYQQTPGQGLQFLFEYFSETQRNKGNFPGRFSGRQFSNSRSEMNVSTLELGDSALYLCASSPGPGFNYGYTFGSGTRLTVV.

The CDR3, as DNA: TGCGCCAGCAGCCAATTATTCCGGGGGGGCGAATCTTGCACCTTC. It encodes CASSQLFRGGESCTF. The genes are TRBV4-3 and TRBJ1-2, with D perhaps matching TRBD1 (6 bases). V was trimmed by 2 bases and J by 13 bases, leaving 23 bases between them. Germline V CDR1 and CDR2: LGHNA, YSLEER. The CDR3 length is 15 residues.

The CDR3 is CASSSRDRVSQPQHF. CDR3 bases: TGTGCCAGCAGTTCCCGGGACAGGGTGAGTCAGCCCCAGCATTTT. The V gene is TRBV28, the J gene TRBJ1-5, with TRBD1 matching over 9 bases. In germline, CDR1 is MDHEN, CDR2 SYDVKM. Losses at the gene ends were 4 bases for V and 6 bases for J; bases not matched to a gene: 7. The CDR3 length is 15 residues.

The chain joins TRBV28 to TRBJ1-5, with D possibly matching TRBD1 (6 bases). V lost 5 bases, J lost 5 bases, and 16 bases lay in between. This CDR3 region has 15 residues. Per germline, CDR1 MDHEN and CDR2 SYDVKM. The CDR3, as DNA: TGTGCCAGCAGTGGGGGGGGGCGAGTCGATCAGCCCCAGCATTTT. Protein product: CASSGGGRVDQPQHF.

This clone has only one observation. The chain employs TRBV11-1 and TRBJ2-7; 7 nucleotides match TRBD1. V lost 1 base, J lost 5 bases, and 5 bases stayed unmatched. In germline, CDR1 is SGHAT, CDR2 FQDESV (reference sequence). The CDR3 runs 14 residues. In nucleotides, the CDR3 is TGTGCCAGCAGCTTAGAGACAGGGAGCCACGAGCAGTACTTC. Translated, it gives CASSLETGSHEQYF.

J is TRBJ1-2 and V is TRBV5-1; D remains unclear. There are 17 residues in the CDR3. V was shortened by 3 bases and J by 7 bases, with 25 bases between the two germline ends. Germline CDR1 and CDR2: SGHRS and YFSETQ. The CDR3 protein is CASSWRPLWVDGGGYTF. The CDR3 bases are TGCGCCAGCAGCTGGAGGCCTTTGTGGGTAGACGGTGGTGGCTACACCTTC. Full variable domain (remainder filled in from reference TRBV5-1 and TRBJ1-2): KAGVTQTPRYLIKTRGQQVTLSCSPISGHRSVSWYQQTPGQGLQFLFEYFSETQRNKGNFPGRFSGRQFSNSRSEMNVSTLELGDSALYLCASSWRPLWVDGGGYTFGSGTRLTVV.

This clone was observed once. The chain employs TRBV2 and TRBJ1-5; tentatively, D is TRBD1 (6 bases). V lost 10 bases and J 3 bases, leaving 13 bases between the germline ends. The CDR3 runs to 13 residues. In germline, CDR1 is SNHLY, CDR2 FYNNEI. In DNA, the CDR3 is TGTGCCACCCAACAGGGCATCAATCAGCCCCAGCATTTT. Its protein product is CATQQGINQPQHF.

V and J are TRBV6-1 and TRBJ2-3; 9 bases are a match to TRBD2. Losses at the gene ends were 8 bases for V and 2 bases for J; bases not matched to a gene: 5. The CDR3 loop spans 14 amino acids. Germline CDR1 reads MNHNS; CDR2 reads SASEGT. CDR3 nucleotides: TGTGCCAGCTTGGCGGGAGGGGACACAGATACGCAGTATTTT. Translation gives CASLAGGDTDTQYF.

CDR3 DNA: TGTGCCAGCAGCTTATTACTGGGGTCACCCCTCCACTTT. The encoded protein is CASSLLLGSPLHF. The chain is built from TRBV11-3 and TRBJ1-6, with D unresolved. The germline V gene encodes CDR1 SGHNT and CDR2 YENEEA. The CDR3 sequence is 13 residues long. The V gene lost 2 bases and the J gene lost 10 bases, with 9 bases spanning the gap.

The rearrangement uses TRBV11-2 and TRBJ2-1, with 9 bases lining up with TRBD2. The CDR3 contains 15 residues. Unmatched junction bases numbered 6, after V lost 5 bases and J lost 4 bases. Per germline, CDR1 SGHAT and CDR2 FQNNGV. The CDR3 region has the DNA TGTGCCAGCAGCCCTTCTAGCGGGGCATACAATGAGCAGTTCTTC. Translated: CASSPSSGAYNEQFF.

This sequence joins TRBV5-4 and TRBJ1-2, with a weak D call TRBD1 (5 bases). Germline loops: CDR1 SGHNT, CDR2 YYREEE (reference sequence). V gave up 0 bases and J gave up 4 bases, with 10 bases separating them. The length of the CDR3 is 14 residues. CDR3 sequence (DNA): TGTGCCAGCAGCTTGGCTCCAGGGTCCTATGGCTACACCTTC. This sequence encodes CASSLAPGSYGYTF.

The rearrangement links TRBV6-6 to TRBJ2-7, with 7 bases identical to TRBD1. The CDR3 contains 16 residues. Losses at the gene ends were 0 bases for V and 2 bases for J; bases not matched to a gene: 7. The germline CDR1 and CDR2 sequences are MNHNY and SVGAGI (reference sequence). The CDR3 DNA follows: TGTGCCAGCAGTTACTCGACTGGACAGGCCACCTACGAGCAGTACTTC. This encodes CASSYSTGQATYEQYF.

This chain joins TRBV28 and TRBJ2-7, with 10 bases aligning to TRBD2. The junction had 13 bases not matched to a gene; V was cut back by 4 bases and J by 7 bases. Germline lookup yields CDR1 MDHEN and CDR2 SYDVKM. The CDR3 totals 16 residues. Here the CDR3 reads CASSSISSSGSWEQYF. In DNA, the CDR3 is TGTGCCAGCAGTTCCATCTCGTCTAGCGGGAGCTGGGAGCAGTACTTC.

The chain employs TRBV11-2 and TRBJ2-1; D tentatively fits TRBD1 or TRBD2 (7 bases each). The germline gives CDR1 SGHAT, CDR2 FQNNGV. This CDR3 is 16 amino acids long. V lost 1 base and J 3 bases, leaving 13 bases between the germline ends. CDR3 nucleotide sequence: TGTGCCAGCAGCTTAGGGGGGGGGACAGTCTACAATGAGCAGTTCTTC. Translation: CASSLGGGTVYNEQFF.

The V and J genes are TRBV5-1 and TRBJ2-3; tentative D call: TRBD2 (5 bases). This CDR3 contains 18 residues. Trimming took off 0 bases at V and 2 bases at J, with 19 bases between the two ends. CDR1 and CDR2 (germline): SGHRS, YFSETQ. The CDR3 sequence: CASSLAYSGTLTTDTQYF. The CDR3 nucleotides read TGCGCCAGCAGCTTGGCCTACAGCGGAACTCTTACCACAGATACGCAGTATTTT.

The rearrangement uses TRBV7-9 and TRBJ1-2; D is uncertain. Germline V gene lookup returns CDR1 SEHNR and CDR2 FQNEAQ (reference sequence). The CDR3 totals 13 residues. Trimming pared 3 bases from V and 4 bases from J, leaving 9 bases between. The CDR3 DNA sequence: TGTGCCAGCAGCTTCGGTGGTTTCTATGGCTACACCTTC. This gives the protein CASSFGGFYGYTF.

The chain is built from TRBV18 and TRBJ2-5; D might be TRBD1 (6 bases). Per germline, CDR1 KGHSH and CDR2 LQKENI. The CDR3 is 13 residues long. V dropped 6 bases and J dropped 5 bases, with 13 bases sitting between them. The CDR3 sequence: CASSAQGKETQYF. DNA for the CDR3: TGTGCCAGCTCTGCGCAGGGGAAGGAGACCCAGTACTTC.

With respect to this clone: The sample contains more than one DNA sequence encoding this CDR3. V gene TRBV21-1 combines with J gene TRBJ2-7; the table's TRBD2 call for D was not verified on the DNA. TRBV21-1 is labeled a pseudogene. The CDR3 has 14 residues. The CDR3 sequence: CASSKGTPSYEQYF. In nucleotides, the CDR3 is TGTGCCAGCAGCAAGGGGACTCCTTCTTACGAGCAGTACTTC.

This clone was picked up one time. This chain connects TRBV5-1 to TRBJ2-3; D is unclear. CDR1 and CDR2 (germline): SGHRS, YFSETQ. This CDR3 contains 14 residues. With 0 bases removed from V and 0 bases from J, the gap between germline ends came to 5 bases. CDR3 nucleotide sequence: TGCGCCAGCAGCTTGGCCTCTAGCACAGATACGCAGTATTTT. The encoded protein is CASSLASSTDTQYF.

CDR3 protein: CASSLAGAANTGELFF. DNA of the CDR3: TGTGCCAGCAGCTTGGCAGGAGCCGCGAACACCGGGGAGCTGTTTTTT. The V call is TRBV5-4, the J call TRBJ2-2; no firm D call. Trimming took 0 bases from V and 0 from J, leaving 9 bases between them. This CDR3 region has 16 residues. The V gene's germline CDR1 is SGHNT and CDR2 YYREEE (reference sequence).

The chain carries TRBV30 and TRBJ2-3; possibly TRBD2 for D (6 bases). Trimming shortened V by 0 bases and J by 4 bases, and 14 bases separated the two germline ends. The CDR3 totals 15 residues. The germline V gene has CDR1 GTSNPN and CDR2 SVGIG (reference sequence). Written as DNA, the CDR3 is TGTGCCTGGAGTGTACTGGCTAGCGTAGCAGATACGCAGTATTTT. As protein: CAWSVLASVADTQYF.

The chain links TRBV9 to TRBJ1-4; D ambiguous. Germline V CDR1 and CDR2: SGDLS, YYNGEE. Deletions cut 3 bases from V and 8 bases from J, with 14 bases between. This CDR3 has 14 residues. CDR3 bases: TGTGCCAGCAGCGAAGGGTTAAGACGGGAAAAACTGTTTTTT. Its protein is CASSEGLRREKLFF.

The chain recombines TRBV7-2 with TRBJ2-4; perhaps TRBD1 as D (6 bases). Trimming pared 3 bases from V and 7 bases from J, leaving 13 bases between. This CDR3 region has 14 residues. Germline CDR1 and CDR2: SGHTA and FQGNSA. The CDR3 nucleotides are TGTGCCAGCAGCTTGAGGGTGGACAGCAACATTCAGTACTTC. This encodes CASSLRVDSNIQYF.

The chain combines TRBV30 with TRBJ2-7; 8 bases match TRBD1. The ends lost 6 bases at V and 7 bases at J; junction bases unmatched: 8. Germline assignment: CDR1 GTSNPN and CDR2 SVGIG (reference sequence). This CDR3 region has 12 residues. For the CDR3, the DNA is TGTGCCTGCGACAGGGGTACGAGGGAGCAGTACTTC. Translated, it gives CACDRGTREQYF.